Sequencing of this T cell receptor (beta chain) was carried out in a study of blood T cell repertoires in COVID-19. Across the study: Some COVID-19 samples were acute and others convalescent; all came from the United States, Italy and Spain. PBMCs, B-cell-depleted T cells, or T cells were the source of the cDNA or gDNA that made up the material.

In the source study's methods: Amplification of reference gene primers was used by the study to estimate nucleated cell counts. Profiling relied on immunoSEQ multiplex PCR, and the TCRdb table lists in-frame clones only, not all of them. That table is the source of V, J and clone size, and D and trimming were worked out from the DNA. The sample has 140,000 to 150,000 clones, roughly 79% seen once. Per the germline V gene, CDR1 is ENHRY and CDR2 is SYGVKD. This CDR3 is built from 15 residues. The V end was cut by 6 bases, the J end by 7 bases, with 19 bases between. The sequence came from a human donor with acute or convalescent COVID-19. The donor label of this sample is uncertain. The V gene is TRBV10-3, the J gene TRBJ2-1; a possible D gene is TRBD2 (6 bases). Sequencing input: peripheral blood. CDR3 DNA: TGTGCCATCAGGGAGGGCACCGACGCGAGGAATGAGCAGTTCTTC. It codes for CAIREGTDARNEQFF.